A selection of T cell receptor beta chains follows, all from one sample in a study of cytotoxic CD8 clonotypes in ibrutinib-treated CLL. Measured with immunoSEQ multiplex PCR; TCRdb has only the in-frame clones, and not every one. The sample holds approximately 47,000 clones, over 50% seen once. The starting material was PBMCs, obtained after 24 months of ibrutinib treatment. The source is a human donor with chronic lymphocytic leukemia. The CDR3 runs from the conserved cysteine through the conserved F or W. The D gene is left open where the match is weak. Only some rows state a clone size, as once, few, many or a class for expanded clones.

CDR3nt: TGTGCCATCGGGAGGACTAGCGGGGTCTCCTACGAGCAGTACTTC; CDR3aa: CAIGRTSGVSYEQYF; abundance: many; j_gene: TRBJ2-7; v_gene: TRBV10-3; d_gene: TRBD2
CDR3nt: TGTGCCAGCAGCTCCCTATCACCCTACGAGCAGTACTTC; CDR3aa: CASSSLSPYEQYF; abundance: NA; j_gene: TRBJ2-7; v_gene: TRBV28; d_gene: NA
CDR3nt: TGCGCCAGCAGCTCACTCGGACCCTCCGCTCGTGAGCAGTTCTTC; CDR3aa: CASSSLGPSAREQFF; abundance: many; j_gene: TRBJ2-1; v_gene: TRBV5-1; d_gene: NA
CDR3nt: TGTGCCAGTACCCCGACAGGGAACACTGAAGCTTTCTTT; CDR3aa: CASTPTGNTEAFF; abundance: many; j_gene: TRBJ1-1; v_gene: TRBV19; d_gene: NA
CDR3nt: TGTGCCAGCAGCGCAACAGGACAGGTCTACAATGAGCAGTTCTTC; CDR3aa: CASSATGQVYNEQFF; abundance: NA; j_gene: TRBJ2-1; v_gene: TRBV9; d_gene: TRBD1
CDR3nt: TGTGCCAGCGCAAAGACCTGGACAGGGCCAGAGTGCGAGCAGTACTTC; CDR3aa: CASAKTWTGPECEQYF; abundance: NA; j_gene: TRBJ2-7; v_gene: TRBV27; d_gene: TRBD1
CDR3nt: TGTGCCACCAGCAGACTACAGGGGGCCTACGAGCAGTACTTC; CDR3aa: CATSRLQGAYEQYF; abundance: NA; j_gene: TRBJ2-7; v_gene: TRBV15; d_gene: TRBD1
CDR3nt: TGTGCCAGCAACAAACTTACGAACACCGGGGAGCTGTTTTTT; CDR3aa: CASNKLTNTGELFF; abundance: NA; j_gene: TRBJ2-2; v_gene: TRBV27; d_gene: NA
CDR3nt: TGTGCCAGCAGCCCTTCAAGGGCAGTCTCGGTGGTCGGGGAGCTGTTTTTT; CDR3aa: CASSPSRAVSVVGELFF; abundance: few; j_gene: TRBJ2-2; v_gene: TRBV7-3; d_gene: NA
CDR3nt: TGTGCCAGCTCTGTTTTCAACCAGGGAAGTCAGCCCCAGCATTTT; CDR3aa: CASSVFNQGSQPQHF; abundance: few; j_gene: TRBJ1-5; v_gene: TRBV18; d_gene: NA
CDR3nt: TGTGCCAGCAGTTACACCTACGAGCAGTACTTC; CDR3aa: CASSYTYEQYF; abundance: NA; j_gene: TRBJ2-7; v_gene: TRBV6-6; d_gene: NA
CDR3nt: TGTGCCATCAGTGGGACAGACACAGATACGCAGTATTTT; CDR3aa: CAISGTDTDTQYF; abundance: NA; j_gene: TRBJ2-3; v_gene: TRBV10-3; d_gene: NA
CDR3nt: TGTGCCTGGAAGAGGACAGGAGCTAACTATGGCTACACCTTC; CDR3aa: CAWKRTGANYGYTF; abundance: many; j_gene: TRBJ1-2; v_gene: TRBV30; d_gene: TRBD1
CDR3nt: TGTGCCAGCAGTGAAGTGGACAGGGCGTTACGTATAAATCAGCCCCAGCATTTT; CDR3aa: CASSEVDRALRINQPQHF; abundance: NA; j_gene: TRBJ1-5; v_gene: TRBV6-1; d_gene: TRBD1
CDR3nt: TGTGCCAGTAGTCAGGAGCCCTATGGCTACACCTTC; CDR3aa: CASSQEPYGYTF; abundance: few; j_gene: TRBJ1-2; v_gene: TRBV19; d_gene: NA
CDR3nt: TGTGCCAGCAGTTTGCGGGATCGTACCGGGGAGCTGTTTTTT; CDR3aa: CASSLRDRTGELFF; abundance: NA; j_gene: TRBJ2-2; v_gene: TRBV28; d_gene: NA
CDR3nt: TGCGCCAGCAGCCTTACACGAGGGACGGCGAATGAAAAACTGTTTTTT; CDR3aa: CASSLTRGTANEKLFF; abundance: once; j_gene: TRBJ1-4; v_gene: TRBV5-1; d_gene: NA
CDR3nt: TGTGCCAGCAGCGAGGGACAGGGCGAGACCCAGTACTTC; CDR3aa: CASSEGQGETQYF; abundance: NA; j_gene: TRBJ2-5; v_gene: TRBV9; d_gene: TRBD1
CDR3nt: TGTGCCAGTAGCCAAGATACGCAGTATTTT; CDR3aa: CASSQDTQYF; abundance: NA; j_gene: TRBJ2-3; v_gene: TRBV19; d_gene: NA
CDR3nt: TGTGCCAGCAGTCTACCAACAGAACTCTATGGCTACACCTTC; CDR3aa: CASSLPTELYGYTF; abundance: NA; j_gene: TRBJ1-2; v_gene: TRBV28; d_gene: NA
CDR3nt: TGCAGCGCACCAGACGGAGGTGAAGCTTTCTTT; CDR3aa: CSAPDGGEAFF; abundance: few; j_gene: TRBJ1-1; v_gene: TRBV29-1; d_gene: NA
CDR3nt: TGTGCCAGCAGCGGGACCGGGGCCATGGGTGGCTACACCTTC; CDR3aa: CASSGTGAMGGYTF; abundance: NA; j_gene: TRBJ1-2; v_gene: TRBV7-2; d_gene: NA
CDR3nt: TGTGCCAGCAGCTTGGCCCCGGGACAGGGGAACTATGGCTACACCTTC; CDR3aa: CASSLAPGQGNYGYTF; abundance: NA; j_gene: TRBJ1-2; v_gene: TRBV7-8; d_gene: TRBD1
CDR3nt: TGTGCCAGCAGCGTTAGCGGGGGTCTTGGAGATACGCAGTATTTT; CDR3aa: CASSVSGGLGDTQYF; abundance: once; j_gene: TRBJ2-3; v_gene: TRBV9; d_gene: TRBD2
CDR3nt: TGTGCCAGCAGCGTAGGTCAGGGAAACACCATATATTTT; CDR3aa: CASSVGQGNTIYF; abundance: NA; j_gene: TRBJ1-3; v_gene: TRBV9; d_gene: NA
CDR3nt: TGCGCCAGCAGCCCTCCCTCCGGGACAGAGCATGGCTACACCTTC; CDR3aa: CASSPPSGTEHGYTF; abundance: NA; j_gene: TRBJ1-2; v_gene: TRBV5-1; d_gene: TRBD1
CDR3nt: TGTGCCAGCAGTTTACTAGATGATTACGAGCAGTACTTC; CDR3aa: CASSLLDDYEQYF; abundance: NA; j_gene: TRBJ2-7; v_gene: TRBV27; d_gene: NA
CDR3nt: TGTGCCAGCAGTCTACAGCGATCCTACGAGCAGTACTTC; CDR3aa: CASSLQRSYEQYF; abundance: NA; j_gene: TRBJ2-7; v_gene: TRBV27; d_gene: NA
CDR3nt: TGTGCCAGCAGTTGGGCTAGCGGAGATTACGAGCAGTACTTC; CDR3aa: CASSWASGDYEQYF; abundance: NA; j_gene: TRBJ2-7; v_gene: TRBV27; d_gene: TRBD2
CDR3nt: TGTGCCAGCAGCCCCTCGGGGGACCCGGGATACACTGAAGCTTTCTTT; CDR3aa: CASSPSGDPGYTEAFF; abundance: NA; j_gene: TRBJ1-1; v_gene: TRBV5-4; d_gene: NA
CDR3nt: TGTGCCAGCAGCGGAGATCGGGGGGTATACAATGAGCAGTTCTTC; CDR3aa: CASSGDRGVYNEQFF; abundance: NA; j_gene: TRBJ2-1; v_gene: TRBV2; d_gene: TRBD2
CDR3nt: TGCGCCAGCAGCTCACAGGGTATATCTGGGGCCAACGTCCTGACTTTC; CDR3aa: CASSSQGISGANVLTF; abundance: NA; j_gene: TRBJ2-6; v_gene: TRBV5-1; d_gene: NA
CDR3nt: TGTGCCAGCTCACACGGGGCAACTTACGAGCAGTACTTC; CDR3aa: CASSHGATYEQYF; abundance: NA; j_gene: TRBJ2-7; v_gene: TRBV18; d_gene: NA
CDR3nt: TGTGCCAGCGCGGATTGGGGAAGCTCCTACAATGAGCAGTTCTTC; CDR3aa: CASADWGSSYNEQFF; abundance: NA; j_gene: TRBJ2-1; v_gene: TRBV7-3; d_gene: NA
CDR3nt: TGCGCCAGCAGCCAAGATCTATACCCCAGGGCTTGGTTCTTC; CDR3aa: CASSQDLYPRAWFF; abundance: NA; j_gene: TRBJ2-1; v_gene: TRBV4-3; d_gene: NA
CDR3nt: TGTGCCATCAGTGTTGGACAGGCCCTTGACTATGGCTACACCTTC; CDR3aa: CAISVGQALDYGYTF; abundance: NA; j_gene: TRBJ1-2; v_gene: TRBV10-3; d_gene: TRBD1
CDR3nt: TGTGCCAGCAGTCCTAGCGGGAGTCTCTACGAGCAGTACTTC; CDR3aa: CASSPSGSLYEQYF; abundance: once; j_gene: TRBJ2-7; v_gene: TRBV2; d_gene: TRBD2
CDR3nt: TGTGCCAGCAGTTACGGAGGGACAGGGGGTTCCTATGGCTACACCTTC; CDR3aa: CASSYGGTGGSYGYTF; abundance: NA; j_gene: TRBJ1-2; v_gene: TRBV6-5; d_gene: TRBD1
CDR3nt: TGTGCCAGCAGTTACGCCCCGAATTTTGTGAACACTGAAGCTTTCTTT; CDR3aa: CASSYAPNFVNTEAFF; abundance: NA; j_gene: TRBJ1-1; v_gene: TRBV6-6; d_gene: NA
CDR3nt: TGTGCCAGCAGTGAAGGGCTAGCGGTAACAGATACGCAGTATTTT; CDR3aa: CASSEGLAVTDTQYF; abundance: NA; j_gene: TRBJ2-3; v_gene: TRBV2; d_gene: TRBD2
CDR3nt: TGTGCCAGCGTTACTAGAGGGGGCCGGAGGGCTTTCTTT; CDR3aa: CASVTRGGRRAFF; abundance: NA; j_gene: TRBJ1-1; v_gene: TRBV6-5; d_gene: TRBD1
CDR3nt: TGTGCCAGCAGCCATTCAAGGGGGCGAGCCAATAGCAATCAGCCCCAGCATTTT; CDR3aa: CASSHSRGRANSNQPQHF; abundance: few; j_gene: TRBJ1-5; v_gene: TRBV4-2; d_gene: TRBD1
CDR3nt: TGTGCCAGCAGTGGGATTTCCTATGGCTACACCTTC; CDR3aa: CASSGISYGYTF; abundance: NA; j_gene: TRBJ1-2; v_gene: TRBV6-1; d_gene: NA
CDR3nt: TGTGCCAGCAGCCAAGACCTTTGGATGACAGGTATGAACACTGAAGCTTTCTTT; CDR3aa: CASSQDLWMTGMNTEAFF; abundance: few; j_gene: TRBJ1-1; v_gene: TRBV4-2; d_gene: NA
CDR3nt: TGTGCCAGCAGCCGACGGGACTCCAGATCGTCCTATGGCTACACCTTC; CDR3aa: CASSRRDSRSSYGYTF; abundance: NA; j_gene: TRBJ1-2; v_gene: TRBV7-2; d_gene: NA
CDR3nt: TGTGCCAGCAGCCTGGACAGGGATCGGGCAGATACGCAGTATTTT; CDR3aa: CASSLDRDRADTQYF; abundance: once; j_gene: TRBJ2-3; v_gene: TRBV2; d_gene: TRBD1
CDR3nt: TGTGCCAGCAGCTCCCTACAGGGGTGGTCCTACAATGAGCAGTTCTTC; CDR3aa: CASSSLQGWSYNEQFF; abundance: few; j_gene: TRBJ2-1; v_gene: TRBV7-6; d_gene: TRBD1
CDR3nt: TGTGCCAGCTCACCCCTCCAGAACACCGGGGAGCTGTTTTTT; CDR3aa: CASSPLQNTGELFF; abundance: few; j_gene: TRBJ2-2; v_gene: TRBV18; d_gene: NA
CDR3nt: TGTGCCAGCAGTTACTCGGGACAGGAGGGGGGGGAGACCCAGTACTTC; CDR3aa: CASSYSGQEGGETQYF; abundance: NA; j_gene: TRBJ2-5; v_gene: TRBV6-5; d_gene: NA
CDR3nt: TGCAGCGTTGAACGTTCCTGGCAGGGCGGAGCTTTCTTT; CDR3aa: CSVERSWQGGAFF; abundance: NA; j_gene: TRBJ1-1; v_gene: TRBV29-1; d_gene: NA
CDR3nt: TGTGCCAGCTCACCCTCCCCCCACGCCGAGCAGTACTTC; CDR3aa: CASSPSPHAEQYF; abundance: NA; j_gene: TRBJ2-7; v_gene: TRBV18; d_gene: NA
CDR3nt: TGCGCCAGCAGCTCTCGACTAGCGGGAGGGCCTAATCAGTCTGGGGCCAACGTCCTGACTTTC; CDR3aa: CASSSRLAGGPNQSGANVLTF; abundance: NA; j_gene: TRBJ2-6; v_gene: TRBV5-1; d_gene: TRBD2
CDR3nt: TGTGCCGCACGCAGGATGGGGGGCGCAGAAGAGACCCAGTACTTC; CDR3aa: CAARRMGGAEETQYF; abundance: NA; j_gene: TRBJ2-5; v_gene: TRBV15; d_gene: NA
CDR3nt: TGCGCCAGCAGCTTCGTGGGATCTGGAAACACCATATATTTT; CDR3aa: CASSFVGSGNTIYF; abundance: NA; j_gene: TRBJ1-3; v_gene: TRBV5-1; d_gene: NA
CDR3nt: TGTGCCAGCTCACCAGGGGGAGAGGCTTATAATTCACCCCTCCACTTT; CDR3aa: CASSPGGEAYNSPLHF; abundance: NA; j_gene: TRBJ1-6; v_gene: TRBV18; d_gene: NA
CDR3nt: TGCGCCAGCAGCTTCGGGACAGGGAACACTGAAGCTTTCTTT; CDR3aa: CASSFGTGNTEAFF; abundance: NA; j_gene: TRBJ1-1; v_gene: TRBV5-1; d_gene: TRBD1
CDR3nt: TGTGCCAGCAGTTACACAACAGGGGCTTACGGACCCCTCCACTTT; CDR3aa: CASSYTTGAYGPLHF; abundance: NA; j_gene: TRBJ1-6; v_gene: TRBV6-5; d_gene: TRBD1